This TCR beta chain was identified in a study of T cells in Graves' hyperthyroidism and ophthalmopathy (dated by TCRdb to the late 2010s). Describing the broader study: Peripheral blood samples were taken at initial diagnosis, before any treatment was given. To identify TCR V-J signatures that set the groups apart, the researchers used a discovery cohort of more than 95 patients, made up of around 40 with Graves' ophthalmopathy and 57 with stable Graves' hyperthyroidism. The 100 or so discovery patients were randomly divided into training and test sets at a 7:3 ratio. Prospective prediction of ophthalmopathy was tested in an independent validation cohort consisting of about 19 hyperthyroidism patients and 15 to 17 patients who later progressed to ophthalmopathy. The paper describes TCR Vbeta CDR3 sequencing of 120 to 150 peripheral blood samples, made up of about 41 ophthalmopathy patients, 70 to 75 hyperthyroidism patients and 17 progressor patients. In about 6 Graves' hyperthyroidism patients, the study also compared T-cell repertoires from thyroid tissue with T-cell repertoires from blood. After sampling, hyperthyroidism patients received methimazole starting at 30 mg daily, and ophthalmopathy patients received high-dose intravenous methylprednisolone.

Moderately to severely active disease, a Clinical Activity Score of at least 3, a NOSPECS grade of at least 4, and a duration under 3 months were present in ophthalmopathy patients. The study excluded patients with uncontrolled infections, other autoimmune diseases, pregnancy or lactation. Clinical symptoms, serum thyroxine and TRAb, thyroid ultrasound, and orbital computed tomography formed the basis for the diagnoses. PBMCs were isolated from 10 ml of fresh peripheral blood by Ficoll-Paque density gradient centrifugation. Total RNA was extracted with Trizol reagent, and quality was checked on an Agilent 2100 Bioanalyzer. The TCR beta CDR3 regions were amplified from the RNA transcripts. The TCR CDR3 was subjected to a first round of RT-PCR using the HTBI primer set and the Qiagen OneStep RT-PCR kit. Libraries were constructed in a second round of multiplex PCR, after which size selection and purification were carried out. Libraries were sequenced paired-end with 100 bp reads on an Illumina HiSeq2000. The authors' analysis ran thus. SOAPnuke was used to process the raw data, throwing out any read that contained adapters or uncalled bases, had a mean Phred below 15, or lacked an exact constant-primer or identifier match. COPE v1.2.5 was used to merge the high-quality paired reads, and each unique nucleotide sequence was defined as a clonotype. MiTCR v1.1 was used to align clonotypes to the IMGT TRBV, TRBD and TRBJ reference segments. The analysis was restricted to V-J combinations with a frequency above 0.0001, which together covered 99% to 99.2% of the repertoires. A TCS score was defined as the ratio between F50 (clonal expansion) and ExV (chaos), using BLOSUM62-based TCRdist between CDR3 peptides within each V-J. Welch's t-statistics and random forest reduced 500 to 650 V-J features to around 14, which were used in a naive Bayes classifier (R e1071). TCRdb reworked the public reads: Q25 trimming with fastp, MiXCR clone assembly, productive beta chains retained. Each CDR3 protein gets just one entry, which takes the most common genes and DNA from the rows behind it. TCRdb, rather than the study authors, made the V and J calls. This sample lists hundreds of thousands of distinct CDR3 sequences; about 16% were detected once. The ten top clones hold around 30% of the sample.

This clonotype was recorded at least ten times. Its cognate antigen has yet to be identified. Base qualities are missing; no much larger clone stands one base away. Reading from cysteine to phenylalanine, the CDR3 counts 12 amino acids. CDR3 DNA only is kept here, 36 bases in frame from base 1. Taken from the germline V gene (reference sequence), the CDR1 and CDR2 loops are DFQATT and SNEGSKA. Trimming removed 6 bases from V and 11 bases from J, leaving 17 bases between the germline ends. Overall results and qualifications from the work: In validation, progression to ophthalmopathy was predicted by the model with roughly 69% sensitivity and roughly 72% specificity, a median of around 5.9 months before onset. No statistical method was used to fix the sample size in advance, and group allocation was not hidden from the investigators. Most expanded thyroid clonotypes (frequency above 0.001) were also detected in blood, suggesting blood repertoires may reflect thyroid immune responses. Ophthalmopathy was separated from stable hyperthyroidism by a 13 V-J signature model, with over 85% sensitivity and approximately 81% specificity obtained in cross-validation and 80%/75% obtained in testing.

This TCR derives from a woman aged 18-29 years with Graves' ophthalmopathy. The material sequenced was blood. The sequence joins TRBV20-1 to TRBJ1-5; no D gene is confidently identified. The sequence in DNA is TGCAGTGCGAATCAGCCGGGCAATTCCCAGCATTTT. Its protein product is CSANQPGNSQHF.